This T cell receptor beta chain appears in the sequencing data of a study of cytomegalovirus exposure and HLA in healthy donors (dated by TCRdb to 2016 to 2017). Study-wide context: A later analysis indicated that the 130 or so validation repertoires were generated on the platform also employed for the 700 or so repertoires of the first cohort. To predict cytomegalovirus infection status, the study combined high-throughput TCR immunosequencing, statistical association of individual TCRs with disease status, and machine learning. The aim of the study was to test whether cataloging public T cell receptors could identify signatures of past pathogen exposure. Besides the first cohort of some 670 subjects, a separate validation cohort made up of roughly 120 different subjects was used.

General conclusions and limits of the study: In a later analysis, TCRs clustered in the first cohort were found to also tend to co-occur in the 130 or so validation repertoires, with 94% of cluster scores above 0. The study gave a list of more than 150 TCR beta chains associated with cytomegalovirus. Cytomegalovirus status was reported to be diagnosed by the classifier with high specificity and sensitivity in both the original and validation cohorts. All 120 or so repertoires were used to score co-occurrence in the validation cohort in a later analysis, because that analysis had no HLA typing for the cohort. According to the authors, the approach could potentially be generalized to other disease states and immunological phenotypes. Across donors, most TCR sequences were observed very rarely, whereas some public TCRs were present in many individuals. In vitro tests confirmed that three of the cytomegalovirus-associated TCR beta chains recognize cytomegalovirus antigens.

The donors belonged to the validation cohort of approximately 130 subjects, which was separate from the approximately 680-subject first cohort. The library was produced with the immunoSEQ multiplex PCR assay. The published analysis was carried out like this. A statistical classification framework was developed to diagnose cytomegalovirus status using the catalog of TCR beta chain sequences. TCRdb holds this immuneACCESS table with in-frame rearrangements only. Some clones are missing; in checked studies, unresolved V genes explain under half, and the rest has no known cause. V and J calls and clone size are copied from that table; D and trimming were computed from the DNA. Counted in this sample were approximately 140,000 clones; approximately 87% of them appeared once. The top ten hold about 2.8% of the sample. A remark on this clone: This clone's antigen is unknown. Nothing much larger sits one base from this clone, and base qualities are not available.

This TCR derives from a man between 18 and 29 years old in good health and CMV-seronegative. Sequencing was done on a sample of PBMCs.

The CDR3 protein sequence reads: CAWRSAGTYYEQYF. The base sequence is TGTGCCTGGAGGTCCGCCGGGACTTACTACGAGCAGTACTTC. This receptor chain uses TRBV30 and TRBJ2-7; 6 matching bases give a weak D call of TRBD2. V is clipped by 3 bases and J by 3 bases, and the sequence between their germline boundaries is 15 bases long. The germline V gene (reference sequence) provides CDR1 GTSNPN and CDR2 SVGIG. Measured from the cysteine to the phenylalanine, the CDR3 is 14 residues long. The sequence is cut down to CDR3 DNA, 42 bases in frame from base 1.